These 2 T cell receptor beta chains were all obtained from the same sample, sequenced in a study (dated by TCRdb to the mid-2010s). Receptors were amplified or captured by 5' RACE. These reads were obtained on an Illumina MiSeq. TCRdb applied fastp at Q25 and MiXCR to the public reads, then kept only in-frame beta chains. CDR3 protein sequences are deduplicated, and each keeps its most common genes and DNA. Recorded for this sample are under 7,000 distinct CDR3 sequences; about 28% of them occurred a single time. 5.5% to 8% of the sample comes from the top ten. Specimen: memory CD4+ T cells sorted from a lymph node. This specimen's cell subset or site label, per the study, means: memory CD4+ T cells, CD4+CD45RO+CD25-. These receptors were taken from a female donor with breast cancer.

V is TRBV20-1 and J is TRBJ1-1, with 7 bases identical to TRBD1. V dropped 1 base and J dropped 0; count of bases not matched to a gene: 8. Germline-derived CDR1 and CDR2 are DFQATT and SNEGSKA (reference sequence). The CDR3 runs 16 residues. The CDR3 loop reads CSARAPTGRVNTEAFF. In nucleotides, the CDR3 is TGCAGTGCTAGAGCTCCGACAGGGAGGGTGAACACTGAAGCTTTCTTT.

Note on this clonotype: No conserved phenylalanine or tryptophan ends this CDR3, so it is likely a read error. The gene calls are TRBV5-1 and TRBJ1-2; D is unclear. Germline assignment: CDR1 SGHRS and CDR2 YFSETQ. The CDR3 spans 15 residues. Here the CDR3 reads CASSPGKMRNYGYTS. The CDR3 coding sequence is TGTGCCAGCAGCCCTGGAAAGATGAGGAACTATGGCTACACCTCC.